This T cell receptor (beta chain) originates from a study of blood T cell repertoires in COVID-19. Overall study: COVID-19 samples, acute and convalescent, were from the United States, Italy and Spain. The analysed material was cDNA or gDNA that came from T cells, B-cell-depleted T cells, or PBMCs.

CDR1 is LNHDA, CDR2 SQIVND, per germline (reference sequence). The CDR3 totals 11 residues. V gave up 5 bases and J gave up 10 bases, with 8 bases separating them. TCRdb's copy holds only in-frame clones and misses some; the assay was immunoSEQ multiplex PCR. The top ten hold 2% to 2.5% of the sample, which has roughly 120,000 clones, approximately 87% seen once. This chain uses TRBV19 with TRBJ1-4; D not resolved. The clonotype was recovered from a man younger than 40 with acute or convalescent COVID-19. Sequences were obtained from peripheral blood. In DNA, the CDR3 is TGTGCCAGTAGTGAACACACAAAACTGTTTTTT. This gives the protein CASSEHTKLFF. Complete variable domain (other parts from reference TRBV19 and TRBJ1-4): DGGITQSPKYLFRKEGQNVTLSCEQNLNHDAMYWYRQDPGQGLRLIYYSQIVNDFQKGDIAEGYSVSREKKESFPLTVTSAQKNPTAFYLCASSEHTKLFFGSGTQLSVL.